Listed here are 2 T cell receptor beta chains from one sample, sequenced in a study of T cell responses to AZD1222 COVID-19 vaccine. Profiling relied on immunoSEQ multiplex PCR, and the TCRdb table lists in-frame clones only, not all of them. The data contain 150,000 to 200,000 clones, 80% to 95% of them singletons. The sequencing here drew on peripheral blood, taken on day 0 of AZD1222 vaccination. These receptors originate from an adult in good health.

CDR3 sequence reads: CPTPSRQSQPQHF. CDR3 nucleotides: TGCCCTACCCCGTCACGACAGTCTCAGCCCCAGCATTTT. The chain is built from TRBV23-1 and TRBJ1-5, with D perhaps matching TRBD1 (5 bases). TRBV23-1 is marked as an open reading frame, function uncertain. The CDR3 runs to 13 residues.

The V gene is TRBV11-2, the J gene TRBJ1-1; D is uncertain. The CDR3 covers 12 residues. Germline V gene lookup returns CDR1 SGHAT and CDR2 FQNNGV. V was pared by 1 base and J by 4 bases, with 4 bases between. The DNA of the CDR3 is TGTGCCAGCAGCTTAGCGGCCACTGAAGCTTTCTTT. It yields the protein CASSLAATEAFF.